The present T cell receptor (beta chain) was sequenced within a study of CD8+ T cells in alopecia areata listed by TCRdb under 2018. About the study as a whole: Treated patients were enrolled in an open-label pilot trial of oral tofacitinib at 5 to 10 mg twice daily for moderate-to-severe alopecia areata. Patients stayed on tofacitinib for 6 to 18 months and then had 6 months of follow-up off drug so that delayed response and recurrence could be assessed. The study used high-throughput TCRbeta sequencing to examine T cell clonal expansion in alopecia areata, in both the C3H/HeJ mouse model and human patients. Human TCRbeta sequencing covered scalp tissue and sorted CD4+ and CD8+ peripheral blood T cells from patchy and totalis/universalis alopecia areata patients and healthy controls. Tofacitinib-treated patients had biopsies at baseline and at 4 and 24 weeks of treatment, with a later scalp biopsy in several patients. Clonality in the scalp was compared among normal scalp (n=4), patchy alopecia areata scalp (n=8), and alopecia totalis/universalis scalp (n=8). RNA came from the PAXgene miRNA kit for fixed scalp, the miRNeasy kit for PBMCs, and the RNeasy kit for mouse skin. immunoSEQ multiplex PCR using 35 Vbeta forward primers and 13 Jbeta reverse primers was used to amplify TCRbeta CDR3 regions. Here is what the overall study found, with its caveats: Unlike mouse skin, where gammadelta T cells dominate, normal human skin contains resident alphabeta T cells that get sequenced too, which complicates analysis of the scalp TCR repertoire. Compared with normal scalp, lesional scalp, particularly in alopecia totalis/universalis, had higher clonality and more expanded CD8+ clones, which suggests antigenic drive. Compared with mice, TCR sequences shared between patients were less clear, possibly partly because of HLA diversity across the patient population.

A note on this clone: Its antigen remains unidentified. No base quality information exists; no much larger clone differs at one position.

CDR1 and CDR2 (MDHEN, SYDVKM) derive from the germline V gene. Deletion took 5 bases off V and 8 bases off J, with a span of 15 bases between the germline ends. The CDR3 starts with the cysteine, ends with the phenylalanine, and has 13 residues. This entry keeps only the CDR3 DNA: 39 bases, framed from base 1. The time point label of this sample denotes: baseline before oral tofacitinib. Lesional scalp punch biopsies and peripheral blood were obtained from alopecia areata patients. PBMCs were separated by density centrifugation and stained for CD3, CD4 and CD8, after which CD4+ and CD8+ T cells were sorted on a FACSAria. Library prep was done by the immunoSEQ multiplex PCR assay. RNA was extracted from all samples and reverse transcribed into cDNA, which served as template for TCR sequencing. First-strand cDNA was synthesized with SuperScript III using a 2:1 mix of oligo-dT and random hexamers. Amplification bias was assessed with a synthetic immune receptor repertoire, and residual bias was removed computationally. On the authors' methods: Raw reads were preprocessed to remove errors, and CDR3 was defined by IMGT conventions from the conserved cysteine to phenylalanine. Clonality was computed as 1 minus the Shannon entropy, with the entropy normalized by log2 of the number of productive unique TCRs. CD4 or CD8 identity of scalp clones was inferred by cross-referencing scalp TCRbeta sequences with sorted blood CD4 and CD8 repertoires. Here the immuneACCESS table is served through TCRdb, limited to in-frame sequences with V and J called. Missing clones are a known gap in these copies; in checked studies unresolved V genes cover under half, and the rest lacks a known reason. The V and J calls and clone size are taken from that table; D and trimming were inferred from the DNA. For this sample there are more than 100,000 clones; 50% to 60% appear just once. The ten biggest clones cover 4.5% to 5.5% of the sample.

The source of this sequence is a human donor with alopecia areata. The sequence links TRBV28 to TRBJ1-2; no D gene can be assigned with confidence. The sample was CD4+ T cells sorted from blood, taken at week 0. Here the CDR3 is given as CASSKGRFGGYTF. The DNA reads as follows: TGTGCCAGCAGTAAAGGACGGTTTGGGGGCTACACCTTC.